These 17 T cell receptor beta chains share one sample of origin, sequenced in a study of PD-L1 blockade in urothelial cancer. The time point is: pretreatment peripheral blood. The data were produced by immunoSEQ multiplex PCR, yet TCRdb's version contains in-frame clones alone and is incomplete. Of roughly 50,000 clones listed, roughly 87% were seen once; the top ten hold about a sixth. Here the sequenced sample was PBMCs, taken around atezolizumab (anti-PD-L1) treatment. The receptor source for this set is a man aged 65 to 85 with urothelial cancer.

This rearrangement joins TRBV7-2 to TRBJ2-4; D might be TRBD1 (6 bases). The ends were cut back, 1 base at V and 3 bases at J, with 13 bases in the middle. Germline CDR1 reads SGHTA; CDR2 reads FQGNSA. This CDR3 has 16 amino acids. CDR3 bases: TGTGCCAGCAGCTTAGGCCCACAGGGATACAAAAACATTCAGTACTTC. Residues: CASSLGPQGYKNIQYF.

This clone showed up just once. The chain has TRBV4-1 and TRBJ2-1; 9 nucleotides agree with TRBD2. V was clipped by 0 bases and J by 0 bases; unmatched bases: 0. CDR1 and CDR2 (germline): MGHRA, YSYEKL. The CDR3 covers 16 residues. The CDR3, as DNA: TGCGCCAGCAGCCAAGAGACTAGCGGCTCCTACAATGAGCAGTTCTTC. Amino acid sequence: CASSQETSGSYNEQFF.

J is TRBJ1-1 and V is TRBV9; TRBD1 aligns across 7 bases. CDR3 length: 13 amino acids. Germline CDR1 reads SGDLS; CDR2 reads YYNGEE. J lost 5 bases, V lost 7 bases, and 8 bases had no gene match. The CDR3 spells CASSQGGRTEAFF. For the CDR3, the DNA is TGTGCCAGCTCCCAGGGGGGCAGGACTGAAGCTTTCTTT.

This clone was picked up one time. The chain combines TRBV30 with TRBJ2-5; TRBD1 might be the D (6 bases). This CDR3 is 13 amino acids long. V was clipped by 2 bases and J by 4 bases, with 11 bases between them. Germline CDR1 is GTSNPN and CDR2 is SVGIG (reference sequence). The CDR3 spells CAWSHRVRETQYF. CDR3 nucleotide sequence: TGTGCCTGGAGTCACAGGGTCCGAGAGACCCAGTACTTC.

V usage is TRBV6-6 and J usage is TRBJ1-4; 7 bases agree with TRBD1. The germline V gene encodes CDR1 MNHNY and CDR2 SVGAGI (reference sequence). This CDR3 has 11 amino acids. With 0 bases clipped from V and 14 bases from J, the junction kept 0 bases outside the gene matches. This CDR3 is CASSYSGQLFF. DNA for the CDR3: TGTGCCAGCAGTTACTCGGGACAGCTGTTTTTT.

This clone came up once. V is TRBV9 and J is TRBJ1-1; D is perhaps TRBD1 (6 bases). The CDR3 has 15 residues. V lost 4 bases and J lost 3, with 16 bases in between. The germline gives CDR1 SGDLS, CDR2 YYNGEE. The CDR3 sequence: CASSRRRNRDTEAFF. DNA of the CDR3: TGTGCCAGCAGCCGTAGGAGGAACAGGGACACTGAAGCTTTCTTT.

The rearrangement links TRBV7-8 to TRBJ2-7; TRBD1 matches 9 bases. Germline loops: CDR1 SGHVS, CDR2 FQNEAQ. Trimming took 5 bases from V and 3 from J; bases not matched to a gene: 5. This CDR3 region has 14 residues. The CDR3 bases are TGTGCCAGCAGCACCGGGACAGGGATCTACGAGCAGTACTTC. Its translation is CASSTGTGIYEQYF.

This chain uses TRBV30 with TRBJ1-1; a weak D match, TRBD1 (5 bases). Trimming stripped 2 bases from V and 6 bases from J, with 10 bases between. CDR1 is GTSNPN, CDR2 SVGIG, per germline (reference sequence). There are 12 residues in the CDR3. CDR3 DNA sequence: TGTGCCTGGAGTCGACAGATATCTGAAGCTTTCTTT. Protein: CAWSRQISEAFF.

This clone was seen a single time. The V gene is TRBV15, the J gene TRBJ2-7; perhaps TRBD2 as D (5 bases). The CDR3 consists of 16 residues. Germline values: CDR1 LNHNV, CDR2 YYDKDF (reference sequence). V lost 0 bases, J lost 4 bases, and 16 bases lay in between. In nucleotides, the CDR3 is TGTGCCACCAGCAGAGACCCCTTGCGGGTTAGTTACGAGCAGTACTTC. This encodes CATSRDPLRVSYEQYF.

The chain employs TRBV9 and TRBJ1-1; a weak D match, TRBD1 (6 bases). Trimming stripped 0 bases from V and 8 bases from J, with 11 bases between. The CDR3 covers 13 residues. Germline lookup yields CDR1 SGDLS and CDR2 YYNGEE. CDR3 in amino acids: CASSVAGGLEAFF. The CDR3 DNA sequence: TGTGCCAGCAGCGTAGCGGGGGGGCTCGAAGCTTTCTTT.

This clone was seen once. The rearrangement joins TRBV29-1 to TRBJ2-1; 10 positions match TRBD2. Trimming took 3 bases from V and 10 from J; bases not matched to a gene: 6. Germline V lookup: CDR1 SQVTM, CDR2 ANQGSEA. The CDR3 sequence is 13 residues long. In DNA, the CDR3 is TGCAGCGTTGAGTCTAGCGGGAGTTGGGAGCAGTTCTTC. As protein: CSVESSGSWEQFF.

V and J are TRBV5-1 and TRBJ1-1; D may be TRBD1 (5 bases). Germline V lookup: CDR1 SGHRS, CDR2 YFSETQ. The ends were cut back, 4 bases at V and 6 bases at J, with 13 bases in the middle. The CDR3 sequence is 13 residues long. Here the CDR3 DNA reads TGCGCCAGCAGCCCTCCCGGGGGAGCTGAAGCTTTCTTT. This translates into CASSPPGGAEAFF.

The V and J genes are TRBV7-9 and TRBJ2-1; TRBD2 matches at 7 bases. The V gene's germline CDR1 is SEHNR and CDR2 FQNEAQ (reference sequence). V dropped 5 bases and J dropped 3; count of bases not matched to a gene: 10. This CDR3 has 16 residues. This CDR3 is CASSPSRREGYNEQFF. The CDR3 DNA sequence: TGTGCCAGCAGCCCGAGTCGGAGGGAGGGCTACAATGAGCAGTTCTTC. Based on the CDR3 plus reference TRBV7-9 and TRBJ2-1, the full variable domain is DTGVSQNPRHKITKRGQNVTFRCDPISEHNRLYWYRQTLGQGPEFLTYFQNEAQLEKSRLLSDRFSAERPKGSFSTLEIQRTEQGDSAMYLCASSPSRREGYNEQFFGPGTRLTVL.

J is TRBJ1-2 and V is TRBV5-8, with 10 nucleotides matching TRBD1. This CDR3 region has 17 residues. Germline CDR1 is SGHTS and CDR2 is YDEGEE. V lost 6 bases to trimming and J lost 1 base; unmatched junction nucleotides: 12. The CDR3 loop is CASTPPTGTGVNYGYTF. CDR3 bases: TGTGCCAGCACCCCTCCAACCGGGACAGGGGTTAACTATGGCTACACCTTC.

This chain links TRBV30 with TRBJ1-2; possibly TRBD1 for D (5 bases). The germline V gene encodes CDR1 GTSNPN and CDR2 SVGIG (reference sequence). The CDR3 runs 12 residues. V lost 2 bases, J lost 5 bases, and 9 bases lay in between. The CDR3 coding sequence is TGTGCCTGGAGTCCCCCAGGGTATGGCTACACCTTC. It encodes CAWSPPGYGYTF.

CDR3 amino acids: CASSHAGRNNYGYTF. The CDR3 DNA is TGTGCCAGCAGTCACGCCGGGAGAAATAACTATGGCTACACCTTC. The J gene is TRBJ1-2, the V gene TRBV6-1, with D hard to call. This CDR3 is 15 amino acids long. Trimming shortened V by 5 bases and J by 1 base, and 14 bases separated the two germline ends. Germline V gene data show CDR1 as MNHNS and CDR2 as SASEGT.

The chain couples TRBV27 to TRBJ2-1; D is possibly TRBD1 (6 bases). The germline V gene has CDR1 MNHEY and CDR2 SMNVEV (reference sequence). CDR3 length equals 16 residues. V lost 5 bases and J lost 9, with 23 bases in between. CDR3: CASSPYSASRGSEQFF. The CDR3 coding sequence is TGTGCCAGCAGTCCGTATTCGGCGAGCAGGGGTAGTGAGCAGTTCTTC.